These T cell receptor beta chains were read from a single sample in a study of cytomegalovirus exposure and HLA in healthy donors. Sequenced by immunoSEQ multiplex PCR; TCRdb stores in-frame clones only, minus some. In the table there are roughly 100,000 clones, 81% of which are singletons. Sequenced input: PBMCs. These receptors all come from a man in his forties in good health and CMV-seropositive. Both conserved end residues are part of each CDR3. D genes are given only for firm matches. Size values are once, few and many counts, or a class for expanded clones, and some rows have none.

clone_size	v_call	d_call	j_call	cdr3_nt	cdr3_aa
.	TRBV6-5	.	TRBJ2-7	TGTGCCAGCAGATTGAAGGGGGTAAGGTACGAGCAGTACTTC	CASRLKGVRYEQYF
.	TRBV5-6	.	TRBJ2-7	TGTGCCAGCAGCTTCAGCGCCGAGCAGTACTTC	CASSFSAEQYF
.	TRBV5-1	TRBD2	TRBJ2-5	TGCGCCAGCAGCGTGCTAGCGGGAGAAGAGACCCAGTACTTC	CASSVLAGEETQYF
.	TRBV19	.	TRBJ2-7	TGTGCCAGTAGGTTGCAGGGATCCTCCTACGAGCAGTACTTC	CASRLQGSSYEQYF
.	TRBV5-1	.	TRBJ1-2	TGCGCCAGCAGCTTGGCGGAGCCGTCGCTCTATGGCTACACCTTC	CASSLAEPSLYGYTF
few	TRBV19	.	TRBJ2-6	TGTGCCAGTAGTTGGGGGCCTGGGGCCAACGTCCTGACTTTC	CASSWGPGANVLTF
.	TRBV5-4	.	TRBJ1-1	TGTGCCAGCAGACCTCGACTAGGGGAACTTTGGAACACTGAAGCTTTCTTT	CASRPRLGELWNTEAFF
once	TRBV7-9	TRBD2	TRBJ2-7	TGTTCCAGCAGCTTAGGGGCTAGCGGGACGTCCGAGCAGTACTTC	CSSSLGASGTSEQYF
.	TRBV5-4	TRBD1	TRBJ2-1	TGTGCCAGCAGCTTGGATAACAGGGGTGGGAATGAGCAGTTCTTC	CASSLDNRGGNEQFF
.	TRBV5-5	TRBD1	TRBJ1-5	TGTGCCAGCAGCTTGTCGGGACAGGAATATCAGCCCCAGCATTTT	CASSLSGQEYQPQHF
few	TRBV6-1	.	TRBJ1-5	TGTGCCAGCAGTGAAGAACCAGACTATAGCAATCAGCCCCAGCATTTT	CASSEEPDYSNQPQHF
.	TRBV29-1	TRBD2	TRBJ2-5	TGCAGCGTTGAGTCTAGCGGGGGGGAGACCCAGTACTTC	CSVESSGGETQYF
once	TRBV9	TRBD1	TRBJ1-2	TGTGCCAGCAGCGGCTACGACAGGGGGCTTGGCTACACCTTC	CASSGYDRGLGYTF
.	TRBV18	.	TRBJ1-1	TGTGCCAGCTCACCCCTATCCCCAGGGGCGTCGGCTGAAGCTTTCTTT	CASSPLSPGASAEAFF
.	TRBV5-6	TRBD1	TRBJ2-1	TGTGCCAGCAGCTTGGCCTCGACAGGGGTCAACAATGAGCAGTTCTTC	CASSLASTGVNNEQFF
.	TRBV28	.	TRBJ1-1	TGTGCCACCTCGATGGGGCTGGGGGCTTTCTTT	CATSMGLGAFF
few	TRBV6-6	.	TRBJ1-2	TGTGCCAGCAGTTACGGAGACCGCACGGCGGGTGGCTACACCTTC	CASSYGDRTAGGYTF
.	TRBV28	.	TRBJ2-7	TGTGCCAGCACCTTCGACAGGTCTTACGAGCAGTACTTC	CASTFDRSYEQYF
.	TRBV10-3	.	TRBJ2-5	TGTGCCATCAGTGGGCCAGGTCAAGAGACCCAGTACTTC	CAISGPGQETQYF
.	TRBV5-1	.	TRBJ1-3	TGCGCCAGCAGCACCGGGACTCCCACCTCTGGAAACACCATATATTTT	CASSTGTPTSGNTIYF
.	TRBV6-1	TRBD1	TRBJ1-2	TGTGCCAGCAGTGAAGGACAGGGCTTCTATGGCTACACCTTC	CASSEGQGFYGYTF
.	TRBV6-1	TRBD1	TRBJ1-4	TGTGCCAGCAGCGAACGGGTACGACAGGGTGCAACTAATGAAAAACTGTTTTTT	CASSERVRQGATNEKLFF
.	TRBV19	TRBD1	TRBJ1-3	TGTGCCAGTACCCGGGACAGGGGAAACACCATATATTTT	CASTRDRGNTIYF
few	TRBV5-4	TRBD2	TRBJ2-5	TGTGCCAGCAGCTCCTCTAGCGGGACAGAGACCCAGTACTTC	CASSSSSGTETQYF
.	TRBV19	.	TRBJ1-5	TGTGCCAGTAGTATAGGATTACAGGGCGGCTATCAGCCCCAGCATTTT	CASSIGLQGGYQPQHF
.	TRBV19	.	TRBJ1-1	TGTGCCAGCAGACAGGCGAACACTGAAGCTTTCTTT	CASRQANTEAFF
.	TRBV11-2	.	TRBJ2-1	TGTGCCAGCAGCTTGGCAGGGGGGTACAATGAGCAGTTCTTC	CASSLAGGYNEQFF
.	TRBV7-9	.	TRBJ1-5	TGTGCCAGCAGCTCGACAGAAGGGGGCAATCAGCCCCAGCATTTT	CASSSTEGGNQPQHF
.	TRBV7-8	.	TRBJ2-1	TGTGCCAGCAGCCTGACAGCACCTCGCTCCTACAATGAGCAGTTCTTC	CASSLTAPRSYNEQFF
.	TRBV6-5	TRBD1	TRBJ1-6	TGTGCCAGAGGGACAGGCAATTCACCCCTCCACTTT	CARGTGNSPLHF
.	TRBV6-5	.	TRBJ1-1	TGTGCCAGCAGTTACAGCTTAAACACTGAAGCTTTCTTT	CASSYSLNTEAFF